This TCR beta chain was sequenced during a study of radiotherapy plus CTLA-4 blockade in lung cancer. Study context: Objective response was observed in about 19% of patients, and disease control in less than 35%.

Sequencing was performed with immunoSEQ multiplex PCR; in TCRdb, only in-frame clones are kept and a portion is missing. The table includes roughly 50,000 clones, 80% to 90% detected once. Overall study results and limits: In blood, early T cell clone dynamics reportedly predicted response best, together with interferon-beta. Blood saw expansion of tumor-derived TCR clones after radiotherapy plus ipilimumab.

CDR3 length equals 15 residues. Germline loops: CDR1 MGHRA, CDR2 YSYEKL. The ends were cut back, 4 bases at V and 3 bases at J, with 14 bases in the middle. The table lists this clone with a few counts. Its antigen is as yet unknown. Focal radiation was given together with CTLA-4 blockade (ipilimumab) to patients with chemo-refractory metastatic non-small-cell lung cancer. The sample consisted of peripheral blood, taken from a patient treated with radiotherapy plus ipilimumab. The chain uses TRBV4-1 and TRBJ2-3; D remains ambiguous. This receptor was identified in a human donor with non-small cell lung cancer that progressed on radiotherapy plus ipilimumab. Some clones in this sample may be carry-over from other donors' samples. In nucleotides, the CDR3 is TGCGCCAGCAGCCTGATGGCTGCTAGGACAGATACGCAGTATTTT. This encodes CASSLMAARTDTQYF.